This T cell receptor beta chain was documented in a study of vaccination effects on CD4 cells after COVID-19. This clone was seen more than once but under ten times. The target antigen is unknown. Here the CDR3 omits its conserved ending phenylalanine or tryptophan, so a read error is the likely source. Because the CDR3's place on the DNA is in doubt, the DNA is left out and the CDR3 is given as listed by TCRdb. The protocol was immunoSEQ multiplex PCR, while the TCRdb copy is restricted to in-frame clones and leaves out a portion. Seen here are about 47,000 clones, under 80% observed once, and the top ten hold 6.5% to 7.5%. Termini included, the CDR3 measures 13 amino acids. CDR1 is MNHEY, CDR2 SMNVEV, per germline (reference sequence). Cells that had been cultured for ten to eleven days were the source of isolated CD4+ T cells. Vaccine administered to participants consisted of two doses of either BNT162b2 or mRNA-1273.

This receptor was taken from a human donor who received a COVID-19 vaccine. Source: CD4+ T cells from PBMCs cultured without peptide, taken after COVID-19 vaccination. This sequence joins TRBV27 and TRBJ1-2. CDR3 protein: CASSLRRDGGETL.